One sample yielded the 28 T cell receptor beta chains listed below, sequenced in a study of cytomegalovirus exposure and HLA in healthy donors. A multiplex PCR was run with 60 Vbeta primers and 13 Jbeta primers. TCRdb's table, derived via immunoSEQ multiplex PCR, lists solely in-frame clones and lacks some. The data show 150,000 to 200,000 clones, with around 81% seen just once and approximately 1.8% held by the top ten. The specimen sequenced was PBMCs. The receptors originated from a young man in good health and CMV-seronegative.

The chain joins TRBV6-5 to TRBJ2-7, with D possibly being TRBD1 (5 bases). Germline assignment: CDR1 MNHEY and CDR2 SVGAGI. Trimming shortened V by 3 bases and J by 7 bases, and 7 bases separated the two germline ends. The CDR3 is 11 amino acids. CDR3 loop: CASSYRGEQYF. CDR3 in DNA: TGTGCCAGCAGTTATAGGGGAGAGCAGTACTTC.

To note about this clone: Mismatch with germline at one junction end may stem from a read error. The sample has other DNA sequences that encode this CDR3 too. V and J are TRBV29-1 and TRBJ2-5; D ambiguous. Germline CDR1 reads SQVTM; CDR2 reads ANQGSEA. This CDR3 has 13 amino acids. CDR3 DNA sequence: TGCAGCGTTGCGGAAACTAACCAAGAGACTCAGTACTTC. Its protein product is CSVAETNQETQYF.

V is TRBV5-4 and J is TRBJ2-7; possible D gene TRBD2, 6 bases. This CDR3 spans 14 amino acids. V lost 0 bases, J lost 2 bases, and 9 bases lay in between. CDR1 and CDR2 from the germline V gene are SGHNT and YYREEE (reference sequence). The DNA for the CDR3 is TGTGCCAGCAGCTTGGGCCCGGGGGCCTACGAGCAGTACTTC. The encoded protein is CASSLGPGAYEQYF.

The chain is built from TRBV9 and TRBJ2-3; TRBD2 is a possible D gene (6 bases). The CDR3 consists of 16 residues. V lost 4 bases and J 2 bases, leaving 17 bases between the germline ends. The germline V gene encodes CDR1 SGDLS and CDR2 YYNGEE. This CDR3 is CASSPEVRDNTDTQYF. CDR3 bases: TGTGCCAGCAGCCCAGAGGTGCGGGATAACACAGATACGCAGTATTTT. The full variable domain, completed using reference TRBV9 and TRBJ2-3, is DSGVTQTPKHLITATGQRVTLRCSPRSGDLSVYWYQQSLDQGLQFLIQYYNGEERAKGNILERFSAQQFPDLHSELNLSSLELGDSALYFCASSPEVRDNTDTQYFGPGTRLTVL.

In DNA form, the CDR3 reads TGTGCCAGTAGCCTAGCGGGGGAGAACACCGGGGAGCTGTTTTTT. Protein sequence: CASSLAGENTGELFF. V gene TRBV19 combines with J gene TRBJ2-2; the match to TRBD2 covers 10 bases. Germline trimming cut 6 bases from V and 1 base from J; bases unmatched to any gene: 2. Germline V gives CDR1 LNHDA, CDR2 SQIVND (reference sequence). This CDR3 has 15 amino acids.

This clone was recorded only once. V gene TRBV18 combines with J gene TRBJ1-5; D uncertain. Germline assignment: CDR1 KGHSH and CDR2 LQKENI. The CDR3 sequence is 17 residues long. Trimming removed 4 bases from V and 2 bases from J, with 18 bases in between. CDR3 residues: CASSRRGGLLGNQPQHF. For the CDR3, the DNA is TGTGCCAGCTCACGCCGTGGAGGCCTGCTGGGCAATCAGCCCCAGCATTTT.

The V and J genes are TRBV10-1 and TRBJ2-4; possibly TRBD2 for D (5 bases). Germline values: CDR1 WNHNN, CDR2 SYGVQD (reference sequence). The V gene lost 7 bases and the J gene lost 0 bases, with 13 bases spanning the gap. CDR3 size: 15 residues. The CDR3 here is CASITRREAKNIQYF. For the CDR3, the DNA is TGCGCCAGCATTACCCGACGGGAAGCCAAAAACATTCAGTACTTC.

The rearrangement uses TRBV29-1 and TRBJ2-7; 7 nucleotides line up with TRBD2. The CDR3 runs to 14 residues. The V gene's germline CDR1 is SQVTM and CDR2 ANQGSEA. V lost 7 bases, J lost 4 bases, and 13 bases stayed unmatched. The CDR3 reads CSGLGGGGPYEQYF. The CDR3 nucleotides are TGCAGCGGCCTGGGGGGGGGAGGGCCTTACGAGCAGTACTTC.

The chain links TRBV6-6 to TRBJ1-2; a possible D gene is TRBD1 (5 bases). Per the germline V gene, CDR1 is MNHNY and CDR2 is SVGAGI (reference sequence). The CDR3 covers 14 residues. The V and J ends lost 6 bases and 4 bases respectively, with 15 bases between them. This chain's CDR3 is CASRIRQITYGYTF. In DNA, the CDR3 is TGTGCCAGCAGGATAAGACAGATAACCTATGGCTACACCTTC.

The V call is TRBV6-5, the J call TRBJ1-2; a possible D gene is TRBD1 (5 bases). Germline CDR1 reads MNHEY; CDR2 reads SVGAGI. Trimming stripped 3 bases from V and 2 bases from J, with 10 bases between. The CDR3 loop spans 14 amino acids. The chain's CDR3 is CASSYVQGNYGYTF. The CDR3 coding sequence is TGTGCCAGCAGTTATGTCCAGGGAAACTATGGCTACACCTTC.

The V and J genes are TRBV7-2 and TRBJ2-4; the match to TRBD1 covers 8 bases. CDR3 size: 15 residues. V lost 7 bases to trimming and J lost 4 bases; unmatched junction nucleotides: 9. Germline lookup yields CDR1 SGHTA and CDR2 FQGNSA. In DNA form, the CDR3 reads TGTGCCAGCAACGATTTACAGGGGGGTAAAAACATTCAGTACTTC. Amino acid sequence: CASNDLQGGKNIQYF.

This clone has only a few counts. This chain joins TRBV6-6 and TRBJ1-2; TRBD1 aligns across 7 bases. The germline V gene encodes CDR1 MNHNY and CDR2 SVGAGI (reference sequence). The CDR3 is made up of 15 amino acids. The junction had 8 bases not matched to a gene; V was cut back by 0 bases and J by 7 bases. The CDR3 region is CASSYSVDRVRGYTF. The CDR3 DNA sequence: TGTGCCAGCAGTTACTCGGTCGACAGGGTACGTGGCTACACCTTC.

J is TRBJ1-6 and V is TRBV4-3; D might be TRBD1 (6 bases). This CDR3 comprises 22 residues. V shed 0 bases and J shed 0 bases, with 24 bases lying between them. From germline, CDR1 is LGHNA and CDR2 YSLEER. CDR3 region: CASSQDVLTGGLASSYNSPLHF. CDR3 nucleotides: TGCGCCAGCAGCCAAGATGTTTTGACGGGGGGGCTGGCGAGCTCCTATAATTCACCCCTCCACTTT.

The genes are TRBV19 and TRBJ2-7; a weak D match, TRBD1 (6 bases). V was pared by 5 bases and J by 4 bases, with 9 bases between. The CDR3 is 12 residues long. Germline CDR1 LNHDA, CDR2 SQIVND (reference sequence). CDR3 residues: CASSFQGYEQYF. CDR3 nucleotides: TGTGCCAGTAGTTTTCAGGGGTACGAGCAGTACTTC.

The V and J genes are TRBV19 and TRBJ2-4; D is ambiguous. CDR1 is LNHDA, CDR2 SQIVND, per germline (reference sequence). There are 15 residues in the CDR3. Trimming cost V 5 bases and J 0 bases, with 11 bases left between them. DNA of the CDR3: TGTGCCAGTAGTGATTCACTACTAGCCAAAAACATTCAGTACTTC. As protein: CASSDSLLAKNIQYF.

This clone was recorded once. The chain links TRBV2 to TRBJ2-1, with 8 bases matching TRBD2. This CDR3 comprises 16 residues. The trim removed 4 bases at V and 0 bases at J, leaving 5 bases unmatched. Per the germline V gene, CDR1 is SNHLY and CDR2 is FYNNEI. The CDR3 sequence: CASSGPSGRSYNEQFF. CDR3 in DNA: TGTGCCAGCAGTGGCCCTAGCGGGCGCTCCTACAATGAGCAGTTCTTC.

This chain uses TRBV6-5 with TRBJ2-7, with 7 bases that match TRBD2. The CDR3 is 14 amino acids. V dropped 2 bases and J dropped 7; count of bases not matched to a gene: 8. Germline V gene sequence: CDR1 MNHEY, CDR2 SVGAGI. As DNA, the CDR3 is TGTGCCAGCAGTTACGGGGGGAGGGGCGGGGAGCAGTACTTC. Translating gives CASSYGGRGGEQYF.

This rearrangement joins TRBV7-9 to TRBJ1-2, with 10 bases lining up with TRBD1. CDR1 is SEHNR and CDR2 is FQNEAQ in the germline V gene (reference sequence). This CDR3 is built from 16 residues. V shed 3 bases and J 6 bases; nucleotides not matched to a gene: 10. This CDR3 is CASSFNSWTGGDGYTF. The CDR3 region has the DNA TGTGCCAGCAGCTTCAATAGCTGGACAGGGGGTGATGGCTACACCTTC.

This chain links TRBV5-1 with TRBJ2-7; TRBD1 aligns across 8 bases. The germline V gene has CDR1 SGHRS and CDR2 YFSETQ. V lost 0 bases to trimming and J lost 5 bases; unmatched junction nucleotides: 7. The CDR3 has 15 residues. In nucleotides, the CDR3 is TGCGCCAGCAGCTTGGTGTCAGGGGGCAGGGACGAGCAGTACTTC. Protein: CASSLVSGGRDEQYF.

V usage is TRBV7-9 and J usage is TRBJ2-3; D is perhaps TRBD2 (6 bases). Germline V gene lookup returns CDR1 SEHNR and CDR2 FQNEAQ (reference sequence). CDR3 length: 14 amino acids. Trimming took 5 bases from V and 4 from J, leaving 13 bases between them. In DNA, the CDR3 is TGTGCCAGCAGCACGGGACTTTACCCAGATACGCAGTATTTT. Translating gives CASSTGLYPDTQYF.

Written as DNA, the CDR3 is TGCGCCAGCAGCCCCGGAATAGCGGGACTCGGGCAGTACTTC. Translated, it gives CASSPGIAGLGQYF. This rearrangement joins TRBV5-1 to TRBJ2-7; 8 bases map to TRBD2. CDR1 SGHRS and CDR2 YFSETQ come from the germline V gene. Trimming at V came to 4 bases and at J to 9 bases, leaving 12 bases not matched to a gene. The CDR3 runs 14 residues.

In regard to this clone: One end of the junction varies from germline; a read error may be responsible. J is TRBJ2-4 and V is TRBV5-6; 8 bases fit TRBD2. Germline V lookup: CDR1 SGHDT, CDR2 YYEEEE. This CDR3 contains 14 residues. The CDR3 DNA sequence: TGTGCCAGCAGAAGAGCGGGAGCCGAAAACATTCAGTACTTC. This gives the protein CASRRAGAENIQYF.

The chain combines TRBV5-4 with TRBJ2-3; TRBD2 agrees at 10 bases. Germline CDR1 and CDR2: SGHNT and YYREEE (reference sequence). V trimming: 4 bases; J trimming: 3 bases; junction bases outside the gene matches: 8. There are 16 residues in the CDR3. CDR3 protein: CASSAKLAGRTDTQYF. CDR3 bases: TGTGCCAGCAGCGCTAAACTAGCGGGAAGGACAGATACGCAGTATTTT. Based on the CDR3 plus reference TRBV5-4 and TRBJ2-3, the full variable domain is ETGVTQSPTHLIKTRGQQVTLRCSSQSGHNTVSWYQQALGQGPQFIFQYYREEENGRGNFPPRFSGLQFPNYSSELNVNALELDDSALYLCASSAKLAGRTDTQYFGPGTRLTVL.

This chain connects TRBV7-8 to TRBJ2-7; TRBD1 matches at 7 bases. CDR1 is SGHVS, CDR2 FQNEAQ, per germline. The CDR3 has 14 residues. With 5 bases clipped from V and 0 bases from J, the junction kept 4 bases outside the gene matches. This chain's CDR3 is CASSPQGSSYEQYF. CDR3 in DNA: TGTGCCAGCAGCCCACAGGGGAGCTCCTACGAGCAGTACTTC.

This chain joins TRBV4-2 and TRBJ2-3; D not resolved. CDR3 length: 19 residues. Trimming took 0 bases from V and 2 from J, leaving 21 bases between them. Germline V gives CDR1 LGHNA, CDR2 YNFKEQ. CDR3: CASSQDRSELSGFTDTQYF. The CDR3 coding sequence is TGTGCCAGCAGCCAAGATAGGTCAGAACTATCCGGATTCACAGATACGCAGTATTTT.

This chain joins TRBV2 and TRBJ1-2, with 7 bases lining up with TRBD1. Germline assignment: CDR1 SNHLY and CDR2 FYNNEI. The V segment lost 6 bases and the J segment 9 bases; nucleotides outside the gene matches: 10. This CDR3 region has 13 residues. CDR3 bases: TGTGCCAGCAGGAGGGACAGCGGCTGGAGCTACACCTTC. It codes for CASRRDSGWSYTF.

The chain combines TRBV5-1 with TRBJ1-1, with a weak D call TRBD1 (5 bases). V shed 0 bases and J shed 0 bases, with 6 bases lying between them. The CDR3 has 14 amino acids. CDR1 is SGHRS, CDR2 YFSETQ, per germline. The CDR3 nucleotides are TGCGCCAGCAGCTTGGCACAGGTGAACACTGAAGCTTTCTTT. Protein product: CASSLAQVNTEAFF.

The chain employs TRBV9 and TRBJ1-3, with D possibly being TRBD1 (6 bases). The length of the CDR3 is 16 residues. V lost 0 bases and J 4 bases, leaving 14 bases between the germline ends. In germline, CDR1 is SGDLS, CDR2 YYNGEE. The CDR3 nucleotides read TGTGCCAGCAGCGTAGGGGCAGGGGCAAACGGAAACACCATATATTTT. This translates into CASSVGAGANGNTIYF.